The 22 T cell receptor beta chains given below trace back to one sample, sequenced in a study of beta chain features in type 1 diabetes. Reverse transcribing all isolated RNA meant expressed TCRB transcripts were sequenced. Repertoires were generated with immunoSEQ multiplex PCR, while TCRdb's copy carries only in-frame clones and drops some. Of about 39,000 clones listed, over 45% are singletons. The source material was central memory CD4+ T cells from blood. These receptors all stem from a woman aged 18-29 years in good health.

As to this clone: The same CDR3 is also encoded by other DNA sequences in this sample. The chain links TRBV6-5 to TRBJ1-1; no clear D gene. The CDR3 totals 11 residues. With 5 bases removed from V and 3 bases from J, the gap between germline ends came to 4 bases. Germline V lookup: CDR1 MNHEY, CDR2 SVGAGI. CDR3 sequence reads: CASSRDTEAFF. The CDR3 DNA reads as TGTGCCAGCAGTCGCGACACTGAAGCTTTCTTT.

The V and J genes are TRBV5-5 and TRBJ2-1; 10 positions match TRBD1. This CDR3 has 15 amino acids. V lost 5 bases to trimming and J lost 8 bases; unmatched junction nucleotides: 10. Germline CDR1 is SGHKS and CDR2 is YYEKEE (reference sequence). Here the CDR3 reads CASSLSPDRGYEQFF. CDR3 sequence (DNA): TGTGCCAGCAGTTTGTCCCCGGACAGGGGGTATGAGCAGTTCTTC.

V gene TRBV6-5 combines with J gene TRBJ1-5, with 9 positions matching TRBD1. From germline, CDR1 is MNHEY and CDR2 SVGAGI. The CDR3 runs to 14 residues. Trimming took 4 bases from V and 5 from J; bases not matched to a gene: 3. CDR3 sequence (DNA): TGTGCCAGCAGTTTAGGACAGGGGCATCAGCCCCAGCATTTT. It encodes CASSLGQGHQPQHF.

This clone has a handful of counts. The chain has TRBV29-1 and TRBJ2-1, with 9 bases that match TRBD2. Germline CDR1 is SQVTM and CDR2 is ANQGSEA. The V and J ends lost 4 bases and 5 bases, in that order; junction bases with no gene match: 21. CDR3 length equals 19 residues. In DNA form, the CDR3 reads TGCAGCGTTGGTTCACACGGTAACCTGGGACTAGCCTCAGACAATGAGCAGTTCTTC. Protein product: CSVGSHGNLGLASDNEQFF.

This clone was detected only a few times. The gene calls are TRBV5-1 and TRBJ2-5; 7 positions match TRBD1. Germline assignment: CDR1 SGHRS and CDR2 YFSETQ. The CDR3 contains 14 residues. J gave up 13 bases and V 0 bases, and 12 bases lay outside the gene matches. CDR3: CASSLGGQATSWYF. The CDR3 DNA follows: TGCGCCAGCAGCTTGGGTGGACAGGCGACGTCTTGGTACTTC.

A note on this clone: Germline is not matched at one junction end, which may reflect a read error. V usage is TRBV30 and J usage is TRBJ2-5; 8 bases fit TRBD1. The CDR3 extends over 13 amino acids. The germline gives CDR1 GTSNPN, CDR2 SVGIG (reference sequence). The CDR3 loop reads CATTGQGQEAQYF. Written as DNA, the CDR3 is TGTGCCACTACCGGACAGGGTCAAGAGGCCCAGTACTTC.

V and J are TRBV5-1 and TRBJ1-1; weak D call: TRBD1 (5 bases). The germline CDR1 and CDR2 sequences are SGHRS and YFSETQ. The V end was cut by 4 bases, the J end by 5 bases, with 15 bases between. This CDR3 region has 14 residues. The CDR3 DNA follows: TGCGCCAGCAGCCCGGCAGGGTTGGGAACTGAAGCTTTCTTT. This gives the protein CASSPAGLGTEAFF.

V usage is TRBV5-8 and J usage is TRBJ1-5; perhaps TRBD1 as D (5 bases). This CDR3 is built from 16 residues. Germline CDR1 SGHTS, CDR2 YDEGEE. V was pared by 0 bases and J by 0 bases, with 10 bases between. CDR3 amino acids: CASSLEGPFSNQPQHF. DNA of the CDR3: TGTGCCAGCAGCTTGGAGGGGCCTTTTAGCAATCAGCCCCAGCATTTT.

This clone was observed a few times. The CDR3 sequence is CASSHAGGTETQYF. CDR3 in DNA: TGTGCCAGCAGCCACGCGGGGGGGACGGAGACCCAGTACTTC. The V and J genes are TRBV4-2 and TRBJ2-5, with 9 bases lining up with TRBD2. In germline, CDR1 is LGHNA, CDR2 YNFKEQ. CDR3 length equals 14 residues. The ends lost 3 bases at V and 5 bases at J; junction bases unmatched: 4.

This clone was found a few times. The genes are TRBV5-6 and TRBJ2-6, with TRBD2 matching over 8 bases. Losses at the gene ends were 3 bases for V and 0 bases for J; bases not matched to a gene: 5. CDR1 and CDR2 from the germline V gene are SGHDT and YYEEEE. This CDR3 has 17 amino acids. CDR3 loop: CASSYWTSLSGANVLTF. Written as DNA, the CDR3 is TGTGCCAGCAGCTACTGGACTAGCCTCTCTGGGGCCAACGTCCTGACTTTC. The variable domain in full, completed from reference TRBV5-6 and TRBJ2-6, reads DAGVTQSPTHLIKTRGQQVTLRCSPKSGHDTVSWYQQALGQGPQFIFQYYEEEERQRGNFPDRFSGHQFPNYSSELNVNALLLGDSALYLCASSYWTSLSGANVLTFGAGSRLTVL.

V is TRBV7-9 and J is TRBJ2-1, with D unresolved. This CDR3 has 15 residues. The germline V gene has CDR1 SEHNR and CDR2 FQNEAQ (reference sequence). Trimming shortened V by 0 bases and J by 5 bases, and 11 bases separated the two germline ends. This CDR3 reads CASSLAGAADNEQFF. CDR3 coding DNA: TGTGCCAGCAGCTTAGCCGGCGCCGCGGACAATGAGCAGTTCTTC.

This chain joins TRBV6-5 and TRBJ2-2, with 9 bases fitting TRBD2. From germline, CDR1 is MNHEY and CDR2 SVGAGI. The CDR3 contains 14 residues. V was clipped by 6 bases and J by 4 bases; unmatched bases: 3. The CDR3 nucleotides are TGTGCCAGCAGGGTAGCGGGAGCCACCGGGGAGCTGTTTTTT. Amino acid sequence: CASRVAGATGELFF.

This rearrangement joins TRBV7-2 to TRBJ2-1; 9 positions match TRBD1. Germline CDR1 is SGHTA and CDR2 is FQGNSA. Losses at the gene ends were 1 base for V and 7 bases for J; bases not matched to a gene: 11. The CDR3 covers 17 residues. CDR3 sequence: CASSLGSGTGIGNEQFF. Written as DNA, the CDR3 is TGTGCCAGCAGCTTAGGATCGGGGACAGGGATCGGGAATGAGCAGTTCTTC.

This chain connects TRBV6-1 to TRBJ2-1; 7 bases align to TRBD2. J was trimmed by 6 bases and V by 5 bases; bases with no gene match: 10. The length of the CDR3 is 15 residues. Germline V gene data show CDR1 as MNHNS and CDR2 as SASEGT. The CDR3 region is CASSPFSTGGNEQFF. DNA of the CDR3: TGTGCCAGCAGTCCATTTTCTACGGGGGGCAATGAGCAGTTCTTC.

The rearrangement links TRBV6-1 to TRBJ1-1; 7 bases agree with TRBD1. This CDR3 spans 14 amino acids. Germline CDR1 is MNHNS and CDR2 is SASEGT. The ends lost 6 bases at V and 4 bases at J; junction bases unmatched: 8. The CDR3: CASRKQGMRTEAFF. For the CDR3, the DNA is TGTGCCAGCAGGAAACAGGGGATGCGCACTGAAGCTTTCTTT.

This clone appeared a single time. The CDR3 DNA sequence: TGTGCCATCAGTGATAAGAACAGGGAGAACACTGAAGCTTTCTTT. This sequence encodes CAISDKNRENTEAFF. The chain recombines TRBV10-3 with TRBJ1-1, with a weak D call TRBD1 (6 bases). Trimming took off 3 bases at V and 1 base at J, with 12 bases between the two ends. The CDR3 contains 15 residues. The germline V gene encodes CDR1 ENHRY and CDR2 SYGVKD.

V usage is TRBV9 and J usage is TRBJ2-1, with 7 bases fitting TRBD2. Per germline, CDR1 SGDLS and CDR2 YYNGEE. This CDR3 contains 17 residues. Unmatched junction bases numbered 14, after V lost 3 bases and J lost 5 bases. The CDR3: CASSAASQWGGDNEQFF. CDR3 sequence (DNA): TGTGCCAGCAGCGCAGCCTCCCAATGGGGGGGGGACAATGAGCAGTTCTTC.

The V gene is TRBV7-2, the J gene TRBJ1-2; 7 nucleotides match TRBD1. Germline CDR1 reads SGHTA; CDR2 reads FQGNSA. The CDR3 runs 14 residues. V was clipped by 5 bases and J by 3 bases; unmatched bases: 6. The CDR3 here is CASSAGQNYYGYTF. The DNA of the CDR3 is TGTGCCAGCAGCGCGGGACAGAACTACTATGGCTACACCTTC.

A single count supports this clone. The chain combines TRBV5-4 with TRBJ2-7, with 10 bases fitting TRBD1. Germline CDR1 and CDR2: SGHNT and YYREEE (reference sequence). J was trimmed by 5 bases and V by 3 bases; bases with no gene match: 8. This CDR3 is 15 amino acids long. The CDR3 sequence: CASSSKTGTGDEQYF. In DNA form, the CDR3 reads TGTGCCAGCAGCTCGAAAACCGGGACAGGGGACGAGCAGTACTTC.

This clone was seen a few times. V gene TRBV30 combines with J gene TRBJ1-6; 7 nucleotides agree with TRBD1. V shed 1 base and J 1 base; nucleotides not matched to a gene: 1. The CDR3 contains 15 residues. The germline V gene encodes CDR1 GTSNPN and CDR2 SVGIG (reference sequence). CDR3 nucleotides: TGTGCCTGGAGTGAGGGGGCTTCCTATAATTCACCCCTCCACTTT. This encodes CAWSEGASYNSPLHF.

This clone was counted between two and nine times. The chain links TRBV6-6 to TRBJ1-3; 7 nucleotides match TRBD1. CDR1 MNHNY and CDR2 SVGAGI come from the germline V gene (reference sequence). The CDR3 covers 14 residues. Trimming cost V 6 bases and J 1 base; bases outside gene matches: 3. CDR3 DNA sequence: TGTGCCAGCAGGCTACAGGGGTCTGGAAACACCATATATTTT. This gives the protein CASRLQGSGNTIYF.

In its sample, this clone was seen a few times. The CDR3 DNA sequence: TGTGCCTGGAGTATAGGTTTAGCGGGGGGCACAGATACGCAGTATTTT. Its protein is CAWSIGLAGGTDTQYF. This chain uses TRBV30 with TRBJ2-3; 9 bases are shared with TRBD2. Looked up from germline, CDR1 is GTSNPN and CDR2 is SVGIG (reference sequence). V shed 2 bases and J 1 base; nucleotides not matched to a gene: 7. The CDR3 consists of 16 residues.